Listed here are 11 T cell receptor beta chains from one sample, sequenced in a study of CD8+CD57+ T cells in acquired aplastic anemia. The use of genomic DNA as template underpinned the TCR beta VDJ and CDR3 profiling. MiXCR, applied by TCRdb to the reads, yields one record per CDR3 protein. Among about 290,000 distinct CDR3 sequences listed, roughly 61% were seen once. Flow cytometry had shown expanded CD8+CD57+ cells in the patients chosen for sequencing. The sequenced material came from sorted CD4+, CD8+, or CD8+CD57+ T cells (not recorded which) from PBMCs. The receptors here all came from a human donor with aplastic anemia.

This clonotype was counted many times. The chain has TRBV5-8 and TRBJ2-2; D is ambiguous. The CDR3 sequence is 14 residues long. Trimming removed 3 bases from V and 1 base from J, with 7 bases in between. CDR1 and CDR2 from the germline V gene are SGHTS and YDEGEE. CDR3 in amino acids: CASSSAKNTGELFF. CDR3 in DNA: TGTGCCAGCAGCTCCGCAAAGAACACCGGGGAGCTGTTTTTT.

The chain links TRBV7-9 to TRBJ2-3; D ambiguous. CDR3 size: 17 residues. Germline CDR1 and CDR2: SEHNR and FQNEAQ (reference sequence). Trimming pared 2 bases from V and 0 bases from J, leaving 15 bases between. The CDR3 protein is CASSLLANLPSTDTQYF. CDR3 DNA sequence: TGTGCCAGCAGCTTATTAGCTAACCTGCCGAGCACAGATACGCAGTATTTT. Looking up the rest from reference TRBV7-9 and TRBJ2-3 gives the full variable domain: DTGVSQNPRHKITKRGQNVTFRCDPISEHNRLYWYRQTLGQGPEFLTYFQNEAQLEKSRLLSDRFSAERPKGSFSTLEIQRTEQGDSAMYLCASSLLANLPSTDTQYFGPGTRLTVL.

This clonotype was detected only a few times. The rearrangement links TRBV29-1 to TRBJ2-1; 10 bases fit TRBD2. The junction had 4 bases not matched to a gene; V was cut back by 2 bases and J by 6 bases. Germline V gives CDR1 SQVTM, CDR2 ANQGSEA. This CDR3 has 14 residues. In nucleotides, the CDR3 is TGCAGCGTTGAAAAGGCTAGCGGGAGCAATGAGCAGTTCTTC. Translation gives CSVEKASGSNEQFF.

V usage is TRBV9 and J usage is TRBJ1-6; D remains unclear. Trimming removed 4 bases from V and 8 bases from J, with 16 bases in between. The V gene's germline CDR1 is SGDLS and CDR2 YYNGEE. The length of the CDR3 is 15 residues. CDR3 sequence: CASSLAGDDYSPLHF. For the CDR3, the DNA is TGTGCCAGCAGCTTGGCAGGAGACGATTATTCACCCCTCCACTTT.

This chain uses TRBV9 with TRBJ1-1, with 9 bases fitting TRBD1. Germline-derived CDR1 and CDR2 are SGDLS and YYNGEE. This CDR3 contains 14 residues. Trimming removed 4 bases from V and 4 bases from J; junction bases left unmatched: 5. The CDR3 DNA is TGTGCCAGCAGCCCAGACAGGGGGTCCACTGAAGCTTTCTTT. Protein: CASSPDRGSTEAFF.

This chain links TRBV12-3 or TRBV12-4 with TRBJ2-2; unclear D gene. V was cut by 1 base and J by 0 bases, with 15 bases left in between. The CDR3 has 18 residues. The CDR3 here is CASSLVPEIFANTGELFF. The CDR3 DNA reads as TGTGCCAGCAGTTTAGTGCCGGAAATCTTCGCGAACACCGGGGAGCTGTTTTTT.

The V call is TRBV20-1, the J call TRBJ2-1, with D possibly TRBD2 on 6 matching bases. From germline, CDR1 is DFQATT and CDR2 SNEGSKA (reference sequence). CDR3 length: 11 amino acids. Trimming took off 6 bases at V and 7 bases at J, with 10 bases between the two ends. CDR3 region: CSAQAGNEQFF. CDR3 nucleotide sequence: TGCAGTGCCCAGGCGGGAAATGAGCAGTTCTTC.

CDR3 sequence reads: CASSSRTGGGEQFF. The CDR3 DNA reads TGTGCCAGCAGCTCCCGGACAGGGGGTGGTGAGCAGTTCTTC. The J gene is TRBJ2-1, the V gene TRBV7-9; 10 bases agree with TRBD1. CDR1 is SEHNR and CDR2 is FQNEAQ in the germline V gene (reference sequence). The CDR3 consists of 14 residues. The trim removed 4 bases at V and 9 bases at J, leaving 6 bases unmatched.

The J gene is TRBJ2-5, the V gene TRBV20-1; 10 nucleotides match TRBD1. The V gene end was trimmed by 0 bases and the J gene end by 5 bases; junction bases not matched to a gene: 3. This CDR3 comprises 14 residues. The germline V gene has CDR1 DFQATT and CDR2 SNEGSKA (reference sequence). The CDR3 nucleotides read TGCAGTGCTAGAGACTGGGACAGGGGCGAGACCCAGTACTTC. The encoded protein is CSARDWDRGETQYF.

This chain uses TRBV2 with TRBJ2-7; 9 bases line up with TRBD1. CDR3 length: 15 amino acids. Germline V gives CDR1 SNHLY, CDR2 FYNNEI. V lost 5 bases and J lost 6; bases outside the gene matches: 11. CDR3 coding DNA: TGTGCCAGCAGTTTTCTCGGACAGGGGCTGGTCGAGCAGTACTTC. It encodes CASSFLGQGLVEQYF.

The CDR3 coding sequence is TGTGCCACCAGCGGGGGGCCGGCCAATGAGCAGTTCTTC. Protein: CATSGGPANEQFF. The chain employs TRBV15 and TRBJ2-1; D tentatively fits TRBD1 or TRBD2 (6 bases each). V lost 5 bases and J lost 6, with 11 bases in between. The CDR3 loop spans 13 amino acids. Germline V gene data show CDR1 as LNHNV and CDR2 as YYDKDF (reference sequence).